These 29 T cell receptor beta chains were sequenced from one sample in a study of T cell clonality in common variable immunodeficiency. Method: immunoSEQ multiplex PCR; TCRdb's copy keeps in-frame clones and lacks some. The repertoire consists of some 60,000 clones, none detected only once. Sequenced material: peripheral blood mononuclear cells. These receptors were taken from a person aged 18 to 75 in good health.

This clone was detected many times. The read ends 3 residues early relative to the CDR3; the germline J gene fills the gap. This chain uses TRBV24-1 with TRBJ2-1, with TRBD1 matching 10 bases. This CDR3 is 13 amino acids long. Germline CDR1 reads KGHDR; CDR2 reads SFDVKD. The junction had 5 bases not matched to a gene; V was cut back by 9 bases and J by 7 bases. The CDR3 loop reads CATRDRGRNEQFF. CDR3 DNA (partial): TGTGCCACCCGGGACAGGGGTCGGAATGAG.

This clone was detected many times. The read gets to within 3 residues of the CDR3 end, and the germline J gene fills in the rest. This sequence joins TRBV2 and TRBJ2-5; unclear D gene. The CDR3 spans 15 residues. Germline CDR1 reads SNHLY; CDR2 reads FYNNEI. The V end was cut by 3 bases, the J end by 5 bases, with 16 bases between. CDR3 DNA, as far as it was read: TGTGCCAGCAGTGATAGTCGCCAACTACCGGAGACC. Its protein product is CASSDSRQLPET. The full CDR3 reads CASSDSRQLPETQYF.

This clone turned up a few times. The read comes to an end 3 residues before the CDR3 does, leaving the germline J gene to fill in the end. The V call is TRBV2, the J call TRBJ2-5, with 8 bases lining up with TRBD1. This CDR3 spans 14 amino acids. Germline V gene data show CDR1 as SNHLY and CDR2 as FYNNEI. Trimming at V came to 3 bases and at J to 2 bases, leaving 2 bases not matched to a gene. The DNA read from the CDR3 is TGTGCCAGCAGTGACGGACAGGGACAAGAGACC. It translates to CASSDGQGQET. The full CDR3 reads CASSDGQGQETQYF.

This clone was seen only a few times. CDR3 protein: CASSPDINYGYTF. The CDR3 DNA, read in part, is TGTGCCAGCAGCCCGGACATTAACTATGGC. The chain combines TRBV11-1 with TRBJ1-2; maybe TRBD1 (5 bases). The CDR3 is cut off 3 residues early in the read; its end comes from the germline J gene. This CDR3 has 13 residues. Trimming took 5 bases from V and 1 from J, leaving 8 bases between them. Germline CDR1 reads SGHAT; CDR2 reads FQDESV (reference sequence).

This clone was counted ten times or more. The read terminates 3 residues ahead of where the CDR3 ends, so the germline J gene completes it. The V and J genes are TRBV5-1 and TRBJ2-7, with D unresolved. V was pared by 0 bases and J by 1 base, with 8 bases between. This CDR3 has 14 residues. The germline V gene has CDR1 SGHRS and CDR2 YFSETQ. CDR3 region: CASSLAPRSYEQYF. Incomplete CDR3 DNA: TGCGCCAGCAGCTTGGCCCCGAGGTCCTACGAG.

The table lists this clone with many counts. The sequenced part of the CDR3 DNA is TGTGCCAGCAGTGGCCAGGGGGCGGGAGGTCTTTACGAG. This gives the protein CASSGQGAGGLYE. The full CDR3 sequence reads CASSGQGAGGLYEQYF. The rearrangement links TRBV6-1 to TRBJ2-7, with D perhaps TRBD1 or TRBD2 (8 bases each). The CDR3 end is not reached by the read, which stops 3 residues before it; the germline J gene fills it in. Per germline, CDR1 MNHNS and CDR2 SASEGT. Trimming removed 4 bases from V and 4 bases from J, with 20 bases in between. The CDR3 has 16 residues.

This clone showed up many times. Read coverage stops 3 residues before the CDR3 terminus; the germline J gene supplies the remainder. The chain combines TRBV6-1 with TRBJ1-4, with TRBD1 identical over 9 bases. Germline loops: CDR1 MNHNS, CDR2 SASEGT. The CDR3 extends over 15 amino acids. Unmatched junction bases numbered 7, after V lost 4 bases and J lost 7 bases. The covered CDR3 bases are TGTGCCAGCAGTGGGAGGGACAGGGCTTTTGAAAAA. Its translation: CASSGRDRAFEK. The whole CDR3 sequence is CASSGRDRAFEKLFF.

In this sample, this clone turned up many times. The read terminates 3 residues ahead of where the CDR3 ends, so the germline J gene completes it. The chain uses TRBV6-1 and TRBJ1-5; 11 positions match TRBD1. With V trimmed by 4 bases and J by 9 bases, 2 bases remained unmatched. Germline assignment: CDR1 MNHNS and CDR2 SASEGT. The CDR3 runs 13 residues. The CDR3 loop is CASSGDRGRPQHF. The covered CDR3 bases are TGTGCCAGCAGTGGGGACAGGGGGAGGCCC.

To note about this clone: Read coverage stops 3 residues before the CDR3 terminus; the germline J gene supplies the remainder. The chain has TRBV29-1 and TRBJ2-3; 12 bases fit TRBD1. CDR1 SQVTM and CDR2 ANQGSEA come from the germline V gene. The length of the CDR3 is 15 residues. Trimming took 6 bases from V and 1 from J; bases not matched to a gene: 5. CDR3 sequence reads: CSVLGQGAGTDTQYF. The CDR3 bases that were read are TGCAGCGTCCTGGGACAGGGGGCCGGCACAGATACG.

This clone was found many times. Read data end 3 residues before the CDR3 end; the end is taken from the germline J gene. This chain uses TRBV30 with TRBJ2-1; 11 positions agree with TRBD2. The CDR3 contains 17 residues. J lost 0 bases, V lost 3 bases, and 7 bases had no gene match. CDR1 is GTSNPN and CDR2 is SVGIG in the germline V gene (reference sequence). CDR3: CAWRLAGGFSSYNEQFF. The DNA read from the CDR3 is TGTGCCTGGAGGCTAGCGGGAGGCTTCAGCTCCTACAATGAG.

This clone was counted many times. The read halts 3 residues ahead of the CDR3 end, with the missing end drawn from the germline J gene. V is TRBV7-9 and J is TRBJ1-1, with no clear D. The CDR3 spans 12 residues. V shed 4 bases and J shed 5 bases, with 8 bases lying between them. Germline CDR1 reads SEHNR; CDR2 reads FQNEAQ (reference sequence). Incomplete CDR3 DNA: TGTGCCAGCAGCTCGGGTGAGACTGAA. Amino acids: CASSSGETE. Given in full, the CDR3 is CASSSGETEAFF.

The sample holds many counts of this clone. One end of the junction fails to match germline, which may point to a read error. The CDR3 is cut off 3 residues early in the read; its end comes from the germline J gene. The V gene is TRBV4-2, the J gene TRBJ2-7; 9 bases are shared with TRBD2. The CDR3 consists of 17 residues. The germline V gene has CDR1 LGHNA and CDR2 YNFKEQ. The covered CDR3 bases are TGCGCCAGCAGCCAAGATAAGGTAGCGGGGGTTCCCTACGAG. Protein: CASSQDKVAGVPYE. In full, the CDR3 reads CASSQDKVAGVPYEQYF.

This clone appeared many times. Mismatch with germline at one junction end may stem from a read error. Read data end 3 residues before the CDR3 end; the end is taken from the germline J gene. The rearrangement links TRBV4-2 to TRBJ2-3, with 7 bases lining up with TRBD2. The CDR3 runs 14 residues. Per germline, CDR1 LGHNA and CDR2 YNFKEQ. The CDR3 DNA, read in part, is TGCGCCAGCAGCCTAGGGACTACTGGGGATACG. Encoded protein: CASSLGTTGDT. The whole CDR3 is CASSLGTTGDTQYF.

The sample holds many counts of this clone. The read ends 3 residues before the CDR3 terminus; that terminus is restored from the germline J gene. This chain connects TRBV5-1 to TRBJ2-1, with 8 nucleotides matching TRBD2. Germline V lookup: CDR1 SGHRS, CDR2 YFSETQ. CDR3 length equals 15 residues. V trimming: 5 bases; J trimming: 5 bases; junction bases outside the gene matches: 9. CDR3 bases read: TGCGCCAGCAGGGGGGGACTAGAACCCCACAATGAG. Encoded protein: CASRGGLEPHNE. The CDR3 reads in full as CASRGGLEPHNEQFF.

This clone was seen repeatedly, ten times or more. CDR3 protein: CAISPQLGGQNYGYTF. The CDR3 bases that were read are TGTGCCATCAGTCCGCAACTGGGGGGACAGAACTATGGC. The rearrangement joins TRBV10-3 to TRBJ1-2, with 7 bases that match TRBD1. Coverage ceases 3 residues before the CDR3 finishes, and the germline J gene fills in the end. Germline CDR1 ENHRY, CDR2 SYGVKD. The CDR3 covers 16 residues. V dropped 5 bases and J dropped 2; count of bases not matched to a gene: 11.

This clone was detected many times. The read is 3 residues too short to cover the CDR3 end, so that end is filled in from the germline J gene. The chain recombines TRBV5-1 with TRBJ2-7, with D perhaps TRBD1 (6 bases). The CDR3 totals 15 residues. The ends were cut back, 4 bases at V and 2 bases at J, with 16 bases in the middle. Germline CDR1 and CDR2: SGHRS and YFSETQ. CDR3 loop: CASSPLGGTTYEQYF. The CDR3 DNA, read in part, is TGCGCCAGCAGCCCCCTAGGGGGAACTACCTACGAG.

This clone was counted at least ten times. The CDR3 is cut off 3 residues early in the read; its end comes from the germline J gene. The gene calls are TRBV7-9 and TRBJ2-1; D is perhaps TRBD2 (6 bases). The germline V gene encodes CDR1 SEHNR and CDR2 FQNEAQ (reference sequence). The CDR3 runs to 14 residues. The V end lost 5 bases, the J end lost 4 bases, and 12 bases lay between the germline ends. The CDR3 sequence: CASSPQGLYNEQFF. The sequenced CDR3 bases are TGTGCCAGCAGCCCCCAGGGACTGTACAATGAG.

In its sample, this clone was seen many times. The read terminates 3 residues before the CDR3 end, so the remaining end is supplied by the germline J gene. The chain links TRBV2 to TRBJ2-1; possibly TRBD1 for D (6 bases). Deletions cut 7 bases from V and 5 bases from J, with 18 bases between. Per germline, CDR1 SNHLY and CDR2 FYNNEI. This CDR3 is built from 15 residues. Here the CDR3 reads CASILGRGGHNEQFF. The covered CDR3 bases are TGTGCCAGCATCTTGGGGAGAGGGGGACACAATGAG. The full variable domain, its missing parts supplied by reference TRBV2 and TRBJ2-1, is EPEVTQTPSHQVTQMGQEVILRCVPISNHLYFYWYRQILGQKVEFLVSFYNNEISEKSEIFDDQFSVERPDGSNFTLKIRSTKLEDSAMYFCASILGRGGHNEQFFGPGTRLTVL.

This clone was detected ten times or more. The observed sequence ends 3 residues before the CDR3 terminus, with the missing tail filled in from the germline J gene. The rearrangement links TRBV5-4 to TRBJ1-2; TRBD1 might be the D (5 bases). The germline V gene encodes CDR1 SGHNT and CDR2 YYREEE (reference sequence). This CDR3 contains 15 residues. V was shortened by 1 base and J by 3 bases, with 13 bases between the two germline ends. The CDR3 bases that were read are TGTGCCAGCAGCTTGCAGGTGGGGGGAGACTATGGC. This sequence encodes CASSLQVGGDYG. The whole CDR3 is CASSLQVGGDYGYTF.

The sample holds many counts of this clone. The read halts 3 residues ahead of the CDR3 end, with the missing end drawn from the germline J gene. The rearrangement uses TRBV5-1 and TRBJ2-3, with D hard to call. Germline-derived CDR1 and CDR2 are SGHRS and YFSETQ. CDR3 size: 13 residues. With 2 bases removed from V and 5 bases from J, the gap between germline ends came to 9 bases. CDR3 bases read: TGCGCCAGCAGCTTCCAAAACGGAGATACG. Its translation is CASSFQNGDT. The whole CDR3 sequence is CASSFQNGDTQYF.

In this sample, this clone turned up many times. The read terminates 3 residues ahead of where the CDR3 ends, so the germline J gene completes it. The chain has TRBV19 and TRBJ2-7, with D tentatively TRBD1 (6 bases). CDR1 and CDR2 from the germline V gene are LNHDA and SQIVND (reference sequence). V was pared by 2 bases and J by 0 bases, with 11 bases between. The CDR3 runs to 15 residues. This chain's CDR3 is CASSISRTASYEQYF. The CDR3 DNA, read in part, is TGTGCCAGTAGTATATCCCGGACAGCCTCCTACGAG.

Ten or more counts support this clone. The read is 3 residues too short to cover the CDR3 end, so that end is filled in from the germline J gene. The rearrangement links TRBV6-1 to TRBJ2-5; 13 bases agree with TRBD2. This CDR3 contains 15 residues. Germline trimming cut 4 bases from V and 3 bases from J; bases unmatched to any gene: 2. Germline-derived CDR1 and CDR2 are MNHNS and SASEGT. The CDR3 sequence is CASSVGLAGKETQYF. The DNA read from the CDR3 is TGTGCCAGCAGTGTGGGACTAGCGGGAAAAGAGACC.

This clone was seen repeatedly, ten times or more. The read comes to an end 3 residues before the CDR3 does, leaving the germline J gene to fill in the end. The chain recombines TRBV7-8 with TRBJ2-7; the match to TRBD2 covers 9 bases. The CDR3 is made up of 17 amino acids. The germline CDR1 and CDR2 sequences are SGHVS and FQNEAQ. Unmatched junction bases numbered 13, after V lost 5 bases and J lost 2 bases. Incomplete CDR3 DNA: TGTGCCAGCAGCCGTTGGAAAGCGGGAGGTACCCCCTACGAG. It is translated as CASSRWKAGGTPYE. The whole CDR3 sequence is CASSRWKAGGTPYEQYF.

This clone has more than one count but fewer than ten. The CDR3 goes on 3 residues after the read ends, and that part is filled in from the germline J gene. The chain carries TRBV5-1 and TRBJ2-1, with 7 nucleotides matching TRBD1. The CDR3 consists of 13 residues. Germline V gene data show CDR1 as SGHRS and CDR2 as YFSETQ. J lost 9 bases, V lost 4 bases, and 7 bases had no gene match. CDR3 sequence reads: CASSPQGELEQFF. The sequenced CDR3 bases are TGCGCCAGCAGCCCTCAGGGGGAGCTTGAG. The variable domain in full, with the rest retrieved from reference TRBV5-1 and TRBJ2-1, is KAGVTQTPRYLIKTRGQQVTLSCSPISGHRSVSWYQQTPGQGLQFLFEYFSETQRNKGNFPGRFSGRQFSNSRSEMNVSTLELGDSALYLCASSPQGELEQFFGPGTRLTVL.

The sample holds many counts of this clone. The CDR3 end falls 3 residues outside the read, so it is completed with the germline J gene. The chain couples TRBV5-5 to TRBJ1-1; TRBD1 is a possible D gene (6 bases). This CDR3 contains 15 residues. Trimming stripped 3 bases from V and 4 bases from J, with 16 bases between. The germline V gene encodes CDR1 SGHKS and CDR2 YYEKEE (reference sequence). The CDR3: CASSSRRGARTEAFF. The CDR3 bases that were read are TGTGCCAGCAGCTCTCGTCGGGGGGCGCGCACTGAA.

Comment on this clone: The read ends 3 residues shy of where the CDR3 ends; the end is completed using the germline J gene. The chain has TRBV5-1 and TRBJ2-1; 9 bases are a match to TRBD2. The J segment lost 0 bases and the V segment lost 1 base, leaving 11 bases of the junction unmatched. From germline, CDR1 is SGHRS and CDR2 YFSETQ. The CDR3 is 19 residues long. CDR3 loop: CASSLSLSSGTSSYNEQFF. The CDR3 bases that were read are TGCGCCAGCAGCTTGTCCCTGTCTAGCGGGACCTCCTCCTACAATGAG. The complete variable domain, with remaining parts taken from reference TRBV5-1 and TRBJ2-1, reads KAGVTQTPRYLIKTRGQQVTLSCSPISGHRSVSWYQQTPGQGLQFLFEYFSETQRNKGNFPGRFSGRQFSNSRSEMNVSTLELGDSALYLCASSLSLSSGTSSYNEQFFGPGTRLTVL.

Only a few counts were recorded for this clone. A read error may be the cause here, since a much bigger clone is one base away. The read stops 3 residues short of the end of the CDR3; the missing end is completed from the germline J gene. The chain joins TRBV7-2 to TRBJ2-1; the D is unclear. V lost 1 base, J lost 4 bases, and 5 bases lay in between. The CDR3 spans 13 residues. Germline V gene data show CDR1 as SGHTA and CDR2 as FQGNSA. The CDR3 is CASSLDRYNEQFF. The covered CDR3 bases are TGTGCCAGCAGCTTAGACCGGTACAATGAG.

This clone was seen at least ten times. CDR3 residues: CASSEGLAGGDTQYF. The sequenced part of the CDR3 DNA is TGTGCCAGCAGCGAGGGACTAGCGGGAGGGGACACG. J is TRBJ2-3 and V is TRBV9, with 16 bases aligning to TRBD2. The read terminates 3 residues before the CDR3 end, so the remaining end is supplied by the germline J gene. CDR1 SGDLS and CDR2 YYNGEE come from the germline V gene. The CDR3 sequence is 15 residues long.

In this sample, this clone turned up many times. This CDR3 reads CASRPDRGSWAGELFF. Incomplete CDR3 DNA: TGTGCCAGCAGACCTGACAGGGGAAGTTGGGCCGGGGAG. The V and J genes are TRBV28 and TRBJ2-2; 8 bases align to TRBD1. With the read ending 3 residues before the CDR3 end, the germline J gene is used to fill in that end. The CDR3 runs to 16 residues. V was clipped by 6 bases and J by 6 bases; unmatched bases: 12. CDR1 and CDR2 from the germline V gene are MDHEN and SYDVKM.